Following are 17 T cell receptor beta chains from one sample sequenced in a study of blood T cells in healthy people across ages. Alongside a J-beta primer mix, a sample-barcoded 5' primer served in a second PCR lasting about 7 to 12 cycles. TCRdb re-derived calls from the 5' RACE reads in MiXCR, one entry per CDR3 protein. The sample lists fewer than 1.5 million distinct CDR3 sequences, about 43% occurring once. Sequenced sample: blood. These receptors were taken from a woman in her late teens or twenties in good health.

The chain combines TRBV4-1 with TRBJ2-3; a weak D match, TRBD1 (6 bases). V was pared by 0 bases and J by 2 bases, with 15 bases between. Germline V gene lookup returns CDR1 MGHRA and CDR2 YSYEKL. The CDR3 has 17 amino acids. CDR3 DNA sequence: TGCGCCAGCAGCCAAGATGGGGGCACCGGTGCCACAGATACGCAGTATTTT. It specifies CASSQDGGTGATDTQYF.

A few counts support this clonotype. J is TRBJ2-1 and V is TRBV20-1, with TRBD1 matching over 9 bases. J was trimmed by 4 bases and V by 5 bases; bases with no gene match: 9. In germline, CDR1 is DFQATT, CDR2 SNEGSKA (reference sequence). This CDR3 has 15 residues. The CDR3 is CSASDQGQGYNEQFF. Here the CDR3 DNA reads TGCAGTGCTTCCGACCAGGGACAGGGATACAATGAGCAGTTCTTC.

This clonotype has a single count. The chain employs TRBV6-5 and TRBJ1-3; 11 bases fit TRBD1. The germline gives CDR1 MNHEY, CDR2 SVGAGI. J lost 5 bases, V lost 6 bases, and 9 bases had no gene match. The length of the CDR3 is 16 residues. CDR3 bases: TGTGCCAGCAGACGCGTGGGGACAGGGGGGAGAAACACCATATATTTT. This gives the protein CASRRVGTGGRNTIYF.

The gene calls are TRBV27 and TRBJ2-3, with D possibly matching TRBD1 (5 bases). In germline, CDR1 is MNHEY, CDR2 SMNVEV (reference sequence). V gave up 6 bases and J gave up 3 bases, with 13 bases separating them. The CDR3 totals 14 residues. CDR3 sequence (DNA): TGTGCCAGCAGGGCAATATCAGGGACAGATACGCAGTATTTT. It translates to CASRAISGTDTQYF.

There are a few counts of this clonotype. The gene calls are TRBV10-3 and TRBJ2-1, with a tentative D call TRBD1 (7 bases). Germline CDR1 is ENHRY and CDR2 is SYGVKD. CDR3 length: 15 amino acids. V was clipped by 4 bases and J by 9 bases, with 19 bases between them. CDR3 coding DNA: TGTGCCATCAGTGTAGAAAACAGGGGACTTGGTGAGCAGTTCTTC. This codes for CAISVENRGLGEQFF.

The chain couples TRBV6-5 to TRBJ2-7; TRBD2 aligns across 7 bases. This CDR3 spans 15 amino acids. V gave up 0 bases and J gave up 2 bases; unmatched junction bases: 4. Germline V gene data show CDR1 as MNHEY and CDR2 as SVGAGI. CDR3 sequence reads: CASSYSDRGAYEQYF. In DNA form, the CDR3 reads TGTGCCAGCAGTTACTCGGACCGGGGGGCCTACGAGCAGTACTTC.

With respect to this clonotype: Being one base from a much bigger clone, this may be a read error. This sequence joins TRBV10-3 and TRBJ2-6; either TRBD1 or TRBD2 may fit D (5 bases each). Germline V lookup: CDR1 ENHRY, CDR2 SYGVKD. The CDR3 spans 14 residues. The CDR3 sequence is CATGTFSGANVPTF. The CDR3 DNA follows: TGTGCCACCGGGACGTTCTCTGGGGCCAACGTCCCGACTTTC.

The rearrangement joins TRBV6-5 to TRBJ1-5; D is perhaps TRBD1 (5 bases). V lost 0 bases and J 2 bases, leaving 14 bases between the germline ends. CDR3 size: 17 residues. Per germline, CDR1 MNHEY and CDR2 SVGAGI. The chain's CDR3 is CASSYSPPGSGNQPQHF. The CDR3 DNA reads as TGTGCCAGCAGTTACTCACCCCCAGGGTCCGGCAATCAGCCCCAGCATTTT.

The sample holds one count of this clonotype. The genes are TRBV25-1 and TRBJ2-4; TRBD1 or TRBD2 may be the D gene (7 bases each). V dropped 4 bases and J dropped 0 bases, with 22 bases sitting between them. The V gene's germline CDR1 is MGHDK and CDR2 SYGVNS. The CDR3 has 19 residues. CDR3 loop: CASSAPGGAGTLAKNIQYF. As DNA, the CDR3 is TGTGCCAGCAGTGCCCCAGGGGGGGCGGGGACTCTAGCCAAAAACATTCAGTACTTC. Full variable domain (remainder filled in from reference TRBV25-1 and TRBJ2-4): EADIYQTPRYLVIGTGKKITLECSQTMGHDKMYWYQQDPGMELHLIHYSYGVNSTEKGDLSSESTVSRIRTEHFPLTLESARPSHTSQYLCASSAPGGAGTLAKNIQYFGAGTRLSVL.

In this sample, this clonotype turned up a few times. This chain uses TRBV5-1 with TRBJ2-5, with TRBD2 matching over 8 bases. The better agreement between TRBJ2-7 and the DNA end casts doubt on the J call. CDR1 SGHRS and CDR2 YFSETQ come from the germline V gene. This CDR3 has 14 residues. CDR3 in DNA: TGCGCCAGCAGCCGGTCGGGGGGGTTTTACGAGCAGTACTTC. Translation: CASSRSGGFYEQYF.

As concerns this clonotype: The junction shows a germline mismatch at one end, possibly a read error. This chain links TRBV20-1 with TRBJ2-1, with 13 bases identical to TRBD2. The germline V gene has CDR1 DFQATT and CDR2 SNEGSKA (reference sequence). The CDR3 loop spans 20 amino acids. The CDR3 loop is CSASPPAGLTSGGFYYEQFF. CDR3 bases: TGCAGTGCTAGTCCCCCCGCAGGGTTGACTAGCGGGGGGTTCTACTATGAGCAGTTCTTC.

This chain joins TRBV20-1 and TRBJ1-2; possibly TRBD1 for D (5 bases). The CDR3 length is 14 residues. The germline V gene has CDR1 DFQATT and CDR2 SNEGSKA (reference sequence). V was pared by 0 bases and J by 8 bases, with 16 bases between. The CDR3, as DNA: TGCAGTGCTAGAGATTCCTCGAGAGGGGCCGGCTACACCTTC. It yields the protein CSARDSSRGAGYTF.

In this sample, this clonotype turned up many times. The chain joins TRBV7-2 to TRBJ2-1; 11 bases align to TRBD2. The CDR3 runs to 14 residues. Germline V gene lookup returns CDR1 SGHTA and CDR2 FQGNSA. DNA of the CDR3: TGTGCAGACGGAGTTAGCGGGAGGGCCGGTGAGCAGTTCTTC. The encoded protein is CADGVSGRAGEQFF.

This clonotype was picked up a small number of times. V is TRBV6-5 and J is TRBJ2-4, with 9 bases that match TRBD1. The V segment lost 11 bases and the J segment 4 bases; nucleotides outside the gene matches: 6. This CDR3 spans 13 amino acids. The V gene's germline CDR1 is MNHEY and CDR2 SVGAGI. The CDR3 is CASRDRVKNIQYF. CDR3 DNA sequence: TGTGCCTCCCGGGACAGGGTTAAAAACATTCAGTACTTC.

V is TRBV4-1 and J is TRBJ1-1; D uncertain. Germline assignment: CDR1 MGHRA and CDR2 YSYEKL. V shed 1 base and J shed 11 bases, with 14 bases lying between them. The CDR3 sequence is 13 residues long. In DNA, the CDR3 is TGCGCCAGCAGCCAAGTTCCGGAAAAAGTGGCTTTCTTT. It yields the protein CASSQVPEKVAFF.

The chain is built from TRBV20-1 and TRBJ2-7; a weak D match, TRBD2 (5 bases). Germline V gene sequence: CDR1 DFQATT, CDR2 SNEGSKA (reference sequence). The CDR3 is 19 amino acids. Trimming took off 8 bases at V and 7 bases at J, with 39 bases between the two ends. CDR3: CSCRGRGLGPRVYEWEQYF. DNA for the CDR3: TGCAGTTGCCGTGGCCGGGGATTGGGCCCTAGGGTCTACGAATGGGAGCAGTACTTC.

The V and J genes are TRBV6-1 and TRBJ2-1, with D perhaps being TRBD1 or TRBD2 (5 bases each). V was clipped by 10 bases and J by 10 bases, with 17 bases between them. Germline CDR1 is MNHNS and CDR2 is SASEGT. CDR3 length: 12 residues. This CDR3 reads CATGTARREQFF. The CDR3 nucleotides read TGTGCCACTGGGACCGCCCGCCGAGAGCAGTTCTTC.